The sequence of this TCR beta chain was determined in a study of shared clonotypes between healthy human individuals. This clone came up once. As yet, its antigen is unknown. Sequencing used immunoSEQ multiplex PCR; TCRdb keeps in-frame clones, though not all of them. The sample lists some 650,000 clones; roughly 97% were seen once. Donors were healthy HIV-negative adults without recent acute infections or vaccinations. The study's findings and limits: Blood alone was sampled, and tissue repertoires likely differ.

V shed 5 bases and J 4 bases; nucleotides not matched to a gene: 5. In germline, CDR1 is LNHDA, CDR2 SQIVND (reference sequence). This CDR3 is built from 14 residues. The J gene is TRBJ2-1, the V gene TRBV19; 7 positions match TRBD1. The specimen was naive CD4+ T cells sorted from blood. Subset given: CD45RA+ positively selected. This receptor was identified in a woman in her 30s in good health. In nucleotides, the CDR3 is TGTGCCAGTAGTGGCAGGACAGGATACAATGAGCAGTTCTTC. It translates to CASSGRTGYNEQFF.